A single sample is the source of the 12 T cell receptor beta chains below, sequenced in a study of T cells in Graves' hyperthyroidism and ophthalmopathy. RNA transcripts provided the source from which TCR beta CDR3 regions were amplified. HTBI primers drove first-round RT-PCR of the TCR CDR3. TCRdb re-called the multiplex PCR reads through MiXCR, storing one row per CDR3 protein. This table holds 600,000 to 650,000 distinct CDR3 sequences, around 21% found once. Sequenced material: blood. The receptors shown here come from a man aged 25-45 years with Graves' ophthalmopathy.

This clonotype was recorded a few times. The CDR3 coding sequence is TGTGCCAGCAGCTCTAAACTAGCGGGGATGGCCTACAATGAGCAGTTCTTC. The encoded protein is CASSSKLAGMAYNEQFF. The rearrangement links TRBV7-2 to TRBJ2-1; 10 nucleotides line up with TRBD2. CDR1 and CDR2 (germline): SGHTA, FQGNSA. After removal of 4 bases from V and 2 bases from J, the junction contained 8 bases not matched to a gene. The CDR3 is 17 amino acids.

This chain connects TRBV5-1 to TRBJ2-7; TRBD1 might be the D (5 bases). Deletions cut 0 bases from V and 6 bases from J, with 10 bases between. The germline V gene encodes CDR1 SGHRS and CDR2 YFSETQ. The CDR3 has 13 amino acids. The CDR3 DNA follows: TGCGCCAGCAGCTTGGGTAGGGGAAGCGAGCAGTACTTC. As protein: CASSLGRGSEQYF.

This clonotype has ten or more counts. The chain uses TRBV28 and TRBJ2-3; 7 positions agree with TRBD2. The germline CDR1 and CDR2 sequences are MDHEN and SYDVKM. The ends lost 3 bases at V and 1 base at J; junction bases unmatched: 4. The CDR3 covers 15 residues. The CDR3 loop is CASSLVLAGTDTQYF. The CDR3 DNA is TGTGCCAGCAGTTTGGTCCTAGCGGGCACAGATACGCAGTATTTT.

The V and J genes are TRBV6-7 and TRBJ1-2, with D unresolved. TRBV6-7 has ORF status, its function being uncertain. The CDR3 runs 15 residues. Trimming removed 2 bases at V and 4 bases at J, with 14 bases between. The CDR3: CASSYDRAKPYGYTF. CDR3 nucleotide sequence: TGTGCCAGCAGTTACGATCGAGCTAAGCCCTATGGCTACACCTTC.

The table lists this clonotype with many counts. The chain carries TRBV2 and TRBJ2-1, with D maybe TRBD1 (5 bases). V was clipped by 10 bases and J by 2 bases, with 15 bases between them. The CDR3 is made up of 14 amino acids. Per the germline V gene, CDR1 is SNHLY and CDR2 is FYNNEI. Written as DNA, the CDR3 is TGTGCCACCCGCCAGGGTACGACCTACAATGAGCAGTTCTTC. Protein: CATRQGTTYNEQFF.

This clonotype came up a few times. V usage is TRBV28 and J usage is TRBJ1-5; perhaps TRBD1 as D (5 bases). This CDR3 contains 16 residues. Between the trimmed V and J ends, which lost 8 bases and 0 bases, there was a span of 17 bases. Germline CDR1 and CDR2: MDHEN and SYDVKM. As DNA, the CDR3 is TGTGCCAGCCCCCCGGGGGGGGGTAATAGCAATCAGCCCCAGCATTTT. It yields the protein CASPPGGGNSNQPQHF.

This clonotype was detected ten times or more. This chain joins TRBV2 and TRBJ2-7; 8 bases align to TRBD1. Germline lookup yields CDR1 SNHLY and CDR2 FYNNEI. The CDR3 is 16 amino acids. V gave up 0 bases and J gave up 5 bases; unmatched junction bases: 9. For the CDR3, the DNA is TGTGCCAGCAGTGAAGCGACTAGGGCGGGACAGGACGAGCAGTACTTC. Translation gives CASSEATRAGQDEQYF.

This clonotype was picked up a small number of times. The chain couples TRBV10-3 to TRBJ2-2; the match to TRBD2 covers 10 bases. V lost 8 bases and J lost 6; bases outside the gene matches: 6. Germline CDR1 ENHRY, CDR2 SYGVKD. This CDR3 comprises 14 residues. The CDR3, as DNA: TGTGCCATCGGGGAGCGGGAGGGCCCCGGGGAGCTGTTTTTT. The encoded protein is CAIGEREGPGELFF.

This clonotype was seen repeatedly, ten times or more. The V and J genes are TRBV6-1 and TRBJ1-1; D gene unclear. The germline gives CDR1 MNHNS, CDR2 SASEGT. Trimming pared 6 bases from V and 4 bases from J, leaving 12 bases between. The length of the CDR3 is 13 residues. This chain's CDR3 is CASSGRSGTEAFF. CDR3 sequence (DNA): TGTGCCAGCAGCGGGAGAAGTGGCACTGAAGCTTTCTTT.

This clonotype was counted between two and nine times. DNA of the CDR3: TGTGCCAGCAGCCGCAGGGTAGGACAGCCCCAGCATTTT. Protein product: CASSRRVGQPQHF. The chain joins TRBV3-1 to TRBJ1-5; tentative D call: TRBD1 (5 bases). Trimming cost V 4 bases and J 7 bases, with 11 bases left between them. Germline values: CDR1 LGHDT, CDR2 YNNKEL (reference sequence). There are 13 residues in the CDR3.

The chain links TRBV27 to TRBJ2-2; 7 bases align to TRBD2. From germline, CDR1 is MNHEY and CDR2 SMNVEV (reference sequence). V lost 3 bases and J lost 1; bases outside the gene matches: 5. This CDR3 has 16 amino acids. Written as DNA, the CDR3 is TGTGCCAGCAGTTTGGGGCTAGCGGAGAACACCGGGGAGCTGTTTTTT. It encodes CASSLGLAENTGELFF.

This clonotype has more than one count but fewer than ten. Here the CDR3 reads CASSYSYRATYNEQFF. CDR3 bases: TGTGCCAGCAGTTACTCCTACAGGGCGACCTACAATGAGCAGTTCTTC. The J gene is TRBJ2-1, the V gene TRBV6-5; the D gene is possibly TRBD1 (6 bases). Trimming took off 0 bases at V and 2 bases at J, with 11 bases between the two ends. This CDR3 is 16 amino acids long. Germline CDR1 MNHEY, CDR2 SVGAGI.